This note documents a single TCR beta chain sequence. Its specificity is not known. This entry belongs to a study of beta chain features in type 1 diabetes. Study-wide results and caveats: Cells with high TCR expression could be over-represented by cDNA sequencing. Patients with Type 1 diabetes showed moderately but significantly shorter TCRB CDR3s in all four CD4+ subsets.

Reverse transcription of all isolated RNA meant that expressed TCRB transcripts were sequenced. Naive, central memory and regulatory T cell samples averaged about 3.5 million reads. The protocol was immunoSEQ multiplex PCR, while the TCRdb copy is restricted to in-frame clones and leaves out a portion. The data hold some 160,000 clones, with about 8.3% observed a single time. Germline assignment: CDR1 SGHTA and CDR2 FQGNSA. The V segment lost 11 bases and the J segment 6 bases; nucleotides outside the gene matches: 12. The length of the CDR3 is 14 residues. Sequenced sample: central memory CD4+ T cells from blood. The chain combines TRBV7-2 with TRBJ2-3, with TRBD2 identical over 9 bases. The clonotype was recovered from a woman between 18 and 30 years old with type 1 diabetes. DNA of the CDR3: TGTGCCGGCCGGAGCGGGGGGTTCCCCGATACGCAGTATTTT. Translated, it gives CAGRSGGFPDTQYF.